These 9 T cell receptor beta chains originate from one sample sequenced in a study of neoadjuvant nivolumab and ipilimumab in lung cancer (dated by TCRdb to 2020 to 2022). The time point label of this sample denotes: at surgical resection after neoadjuvant nivolumab +/- ipilimumab. Libraries were made using the immunoSEQ multiplex PCR assay. What TCRdb holds here is the immuneACCESS table cut down to in-frame rearrangements. Part of the clones is not present; checked against another copy, under half of the missing clones reflect an unresolved V gene, and the others are unexplained. Across this sample there are 30,000 or so clones, with under 85% seen only once. The ten biggest clones cover 5% to 6% of the sample. The sample consisted of tumor tissue, taken after neoadjuvant nivolumab, alone or with ipilimumab, at or shortly before surgery. These receptors were taken from an adult with non-small cell lung cancer.

This clone was detected a few times. CDR3 nucleotides: TGCGCCAGCCGATCCTGGGGTCAAGAGACCCAGTACTTC. Translation: CASRSWGQETQYF. V and J are TRBV5-1 and TRBJ2-5; D is unclear. This CDR3 spans 13 amino acids. In germline, CDR1 is SGHRS, CDR2 YFSETQ. Deletions cut 7 bases from V and 2 bases from J, with 12 bases between. Using reference TRBV5-1 and TRBJ2-5 for the parts outside the CDR3, the full variable domain is KAGVTQTPRYLIKTRGQQVTLSCSPISGHRSVSWYQQTPGQGLQFLFEYFSETQRNKGNFPGRFSGRQFSNSRSEMNVSTLELGDSALYLCASRSWGQETQYFGPGTRLLVL.

V is TRBV2 and J is TRBJ2-2; D gene ambiguous. Trimming removed 2 bases at V and 7 bases at J, with 8 bases between. Germline CDR1 reads SNHLY; CDR2 reads FYNNEI. The CDR3 loop spans 13 amino acids. This chain's CDR3 is CASSESWFGELFF. CDR3 DNA sequence: TGTGCCAGCAGTGAAAGTTGGTTCGGGGAGCTGTTTTTT.

The chain uses TRBV18 and TRBJ2-1; 7 bases agree with TRBD1. The CDR3 is 14 residues long. The germline V gene has CDR1 KGHSH and CDR2 LQKENI. With 1 base clipped from V and 9 bases from J, the junction kept 6 bases outside the gene matches. The CDR3 sequence is CASSPQDRAGEQFF. CDR3 in DNA: TGTGCCAGCTCACCACAAGACAGGGCAGGTGAGCAGTTCTTC.

The chain is built from TRBV19 and TRBJ1-1; 8 positions agree with TRBD1. Losses at the gene ends were 2 bases for V and 11 bases for J; bases not matched to a gene: 7. CDR1 LNHDA and CDR2 SQIVND come from the germline V gene (reference sequence). CDR3 length: 13 residues. CDR3 sequence (DNA): TGTGCCAGTAGTATAACCAGGGGGCGAGAGGCTTTCTTT. Translating gives CASSITRGREAFF.

In DNA form, the CDR3 reads TGTGCCAGCAGCTTAGTAGGGCAGGTTAGTGACGAGCAGTACTTC. This sequence encodes CASSLVGQVSDEQYF. This chain connects TRBV7-9 to TRBJ2-7; D unclear. Germline loops: CDR1 SEHNR, CDR2 FQNEAQ (reference sequence). V shed 1 base and J shed 5 bases, with 15 bases lying between them. The CDR3 consists of 15 residues.

The chain couples TRBV10-2 to TRBJ2-1; D is ambiguous. CDR3 length: 17 amino acids. V was pared by 0 bases and J by 0 bases, with 12 bases between. CDR1 WSHSY and CDR2 SAAADI come from the germline V gene. The DNA of the CDR3 is TGCGCCAGCAGTGAGTCGATTCAGGAGAGCTCCTACAATGAGCAGTTCTTC. Its translation: CASSESIQESSYNEQFF.

The chain employs TRBV7-2 and TRBJ2-1; D call uncertain. Trimming cost V 1 base and J 0 bases, with 7 bases left between them. This CDR3 is 15 amino acids long. Germline V gene sequence: CDR1 SGHTA, CDR2 FQGNSA. This CDR3 reads CASSLERGSYNEQFF. The CDR3 coding sequence is TGTGCCAGCAGCTTAGAAAGAGGCTCCTACAATGAGCAGTTCTTC.

The chain combines TRBV29-1 with TRBJ1-1; 11 nucleotides match TRBD1. The CDR3 spans 15 residues. V lost 6 bases to trimming and J lost 1 base; unmatched junction nucleotides: 7. Germline V gene data show CDR1 as SQVTM and CDR2 as ANQGSEA. CDR3 sequence: CSVADRGLGNTEAFF. The CDR3 nucleotides read TGCAGCGTCGCGGACAGGGGGCTGGGGAACACTGAAGCTTTCTTT.

This clone was counted between two and nine times. The chain employs TRBV2 and TRBJ1-5; TRBD1 is a possible D gene (5 bases). Germline CDR1 reads SNHLY; CDR2 reads FYNNEI. The CDR3 sequence is 14 residues long. Deletions cut 9 bases from V and 5 bases from J, with 17 bases between. The CDR3 loop reads CARRDPQADQPQHF. CDR3 in DNA: TGTGCCAGAAGGGACCCTCAAGCGGATCAGCCCCAGCATTTT. The full variable domain, its missing parts supplied by reference TRBV2 and TRBJ1-5, is EPEVTQTPSHQVTQMGQEVILRCVPISNHLYFYWYRQILGQKVEFLVSFYNNEISEKSEIFDDQFSVERPDGSNFTLKIRSTKLEDSAMYFCARRDPQADQPQHFGDGTRLSIL.